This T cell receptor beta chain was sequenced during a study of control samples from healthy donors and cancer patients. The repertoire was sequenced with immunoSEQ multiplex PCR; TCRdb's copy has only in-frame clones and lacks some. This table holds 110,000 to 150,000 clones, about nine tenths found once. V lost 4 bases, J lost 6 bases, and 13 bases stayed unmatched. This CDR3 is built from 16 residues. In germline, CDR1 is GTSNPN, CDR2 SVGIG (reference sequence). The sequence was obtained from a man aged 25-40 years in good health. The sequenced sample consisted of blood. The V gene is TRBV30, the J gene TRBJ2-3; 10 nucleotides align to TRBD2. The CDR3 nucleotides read TGTGCCTGGAAGAAGGTCGGCACTAGCGGGATGGATACGCAGTATTTT. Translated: CAWKKVGTSGMDTQYF.